Below, 18 T cell receptor beta chains from the same sample are listed, as sequenced in a study of neurological immune-mediated disorders. The time point here: longitudinal time-point 2. Each CDR3 protein gets one entry after TCRdb re-called the 5' RACE reads with MiXCR. The table lists roughly 49,000 distinct CDR3 sequences, about an eighth of them singletons. The sample comprised PBMCs. The receptors come from a male donor with HTLV-1-associated myelopathy (HAM/TSP).

This clonotype came up many times. The chain joins TRBV30 to TRBJ1-2; 7 positions match TRBD1. The CDR3 consists of 14 residues. J was trimmed by 4 bases and V by 3 bases; bases with no gene match: 8. Germline V gene data show CDR1 as GTSNPN and CDR2 as SVGIG (reference sequence). In nucleotides, the CDR3 is TGTGCCTGGAGCCAGGACAGGCGGTTCTATGGCTACACCTTC. The encoded protein is CAWSQDRRFYGYTF. Full variable domain (rest looked up from reference TRBV30 and TRBJ1-2): SQTIHQWPATLVQPVGSPLSLECTVEGTSNPNLYWYRQAAGRGLQLLFYSVGIGQISSEVPQNLSASRPQDRQFILSSKKLLLSDSGFYLCAWSQDRRFYGYTFGSGTRLTVV.

This clonotype was counted at least ten times. The V gene is TRBV5-1, the J gene TRBJ2-1; 10 bases are shared with TRBD1. From germline, CDR1 is SGHRS and CDR2 YFSETQ. The CDR3 has 13 residues. Losses at the gene ends were 4 bases for V and 6 bases for J; bases not matched to a gene: 1. The CDR3 sequence is CASSGQGGNEQFF. DNA for the CDR3: TGCGCCAGCAGCGGACAGGGGGGCAATGAGCAGTTCTTC. The full variable domain, in which reference TRBV5-1 and TRBJ2-1 provide the parts outside the CDR3, is KAGVTQTPRYLIKTRGQQVTLSCSPISGHRSVSWYQQTPGQGLQFLFEYFSETQRNKGNFPGRFSGRQFSNSRSEMNVSTLELGDSALYLCASSGQGGNEQFFGPGTRLTVL.

There are many counts of this clonotype. This chain links TRBV6-5 with TRBJ2-7, with D possibly matching TRBD1 (6 bases). The CDR3 sequence is 11 residues long. CDR1 and CDR2 (germline): MNHEY, SVGAGI. With 5 bases removed from V and 6 bases from J, the gap between germline ends came to 8 bases. The CDR3 here is CASSTGFEQYF. CDR3 DNA: TGTGCCAGCAGTACAGGGTTCGAGCAGTACTTC.

This chain uses TRBV12-3 or TRBV12-4 with TRBJ2-5; weak D call: TRBD2 (6 bases). Trimming stripped 1 base from V and 5 bases from J, with 11 bases between. The CDR3 contains 14 residues. The CDR3 DNA sequence: TGTGCCAGCAGTTTAGGGGATGCGGGGGAGACCCAGTACTTC. This sequence encodes CASSLGDAGETQYF.

This clonotype was seen ten or more times. The junction departs from germline at one end; a sequencing error may be responsible. The chain employs TRBV4-3 and TRBJ2-1; a weak D match, TRBD2 (7 bases). The CDR3 extends over 17 amino acids. The germline gives CDR1 LGHNA, CDR2 YSLEER. The CDR3 loop reads CASSQDSRGASNNEQFF. In DNA form, the CDR3 reads TGCGCCAGCAGCCAAGATAGTCGGGGGGCCTCCAACAATGAGCAGTTCTTC.

In this sample, this clonotype turned up many times. The gene calls are TRBV5-5 and TRBJ2-7, with D possibly TRBD2 on 5 matching bases. Germline CDR1 is SGHKS and CDR2 is YYEKEE (reference sequence). V was shortened by 0 bases and J by 6 bases, with 7 bases between the two germline ends. This CDR3 has 12 residues. As DNA, the CDR3 is TGTGCCAGCAGCTTGGTAGGGAGCGAGCAGTACTTC. This gives the protein CASSLVGSEQYF.

This clonotype has at least ten counts. This chain connects TRBV5-6 to TRBJ2-7; D is perhaps TRBD1 (5 bases). The CDR3 length is 16 residues. The germline V and J ends were trimmed by 0 bases and 4 bases, with 17 bases remaining between them. Germline V gene sequence: CDR1 SGHDT, CDR2 YYEEEE. The CDR3 DNA is TGTGCCAGCAGCTTGGCGACAGCCACGTGGGGATACGAGCAGTACTTC. Encoded protein: CASSLATATWGYEQYF.

This clonotype was observed many times. The chain has TRBV12-3 or TRBV12-4 and TRBJ1-1, with D possibly matching TRBD1 (5 bases). This CDR3 is built from 12 residues. V lost 2 bases, J lost 8 bases, and 9 bases lay in between. The CDR3 bases are TGTGCCAGCAGTTTAAGGGGCTTGGAAGCTTTCTTT. Translated, it gives CASSLRGLEAFF.

This clonotype was counted many times. CDR3 protein: CASSFGTGASLGANVLTF. The CDR3, as DNA: TGTGCCAGCAGTTTTGGGACAGGGGCCTCTCTGGGGGCCAACGTCCTGACTTTC. This rearrangement joins TRBV6-6 to TRBJ2-6; 10 bases fit TRBD1. The length of the CDR3 is 18 residues. Per germline, CDR1 MNHNY and CDR2 SVGAGI (reference sequence). V shed 4 bases and J 4 bases; nucleotides not matched to a gene: 10.

This clonotype occurred many times. J is TRBJ2-1 and V is TRBV5-1; 13 positions match TRBD2. The junction had 0 bases not matched to a gene; V was cut back by 0 bases and J by 0 bases. CDR1 and CDR2 from the germline V gene are SGHRS and YFSETQ. The CDR3 sequence is 17 residues long. The DNA of the CDR3 is TGCGCCAGCAGCTTGGGACTAGCGGGGGGCTCCTACAATGAGCAGTTCTTC. Translating gives CASSLGLAGGSYNEQFF.

This clonotype showed up many times. The gene calls are TRBV11-2 and TRBJ2-5; possible D gene TRBD1, 5 bases. V lost 1 base and J lost 4, with 10 bases in between. The length of the CDR3 is 14 residues. Germline V gene sequence: CDR1 SGHAT, CDR2 FQNNGV. CDR3 loop: CASSLGGHGETQYF. The CDR3 DNA is TGTGCCAGCAGCTTAGGGGGCCACGGAGAGACCCAGTACTTC.

In its sample, this clonotype was seen many times. The V gene is TRBV4-2, the J gene TRBJ2-5; D remains unclear. The CDR3 loop spans 14 amino acids. Germline loops: CDR1 LGHNA, CDR2 YNFKEQ. V was cut by 0 bases and J by 2 bases, with 7 bases left in between. CDR3 DNA: TGTGCCAGCAGCCAAGAAGGGCAGCAAGAGACCCAGTACTTC. Translation: CASSQEGQQETQYF.

This clonotype was observed at least ten times. This chain joins TRBV7-9 and TRBJ2-2; 10 bases line up with TRBD1. V was pared by 6 bases and J by 5 bases, with 6 bases of the junction left unmatched. This CDR3 has 15 residues. The V gene's germline CDR1 is SEHNR and CDR2 FQNEAQ (reference sequence). CDR3 in amino acids: CASRRQGARTGELFF. Written as DNA, the CDR3 is TGTGCCAGCAGACGACAGGGGGCTCGAACCGGGGAGCTGTTTTTT.

This clonotype was counted at least ten times. The V gene is TRBV2, the J gene TRBJ1-5; the match to TRBD1 covers 8 bases. Germline V gene sequence: CDR1 SNHLY, CDR2 FYNNEI. This CDR3 has 15 amino acids. J gave up 7 bases and V 6 bases, and 11 bases lay outside the gene matches. CDR3 DNA: TGTGCCAGCAGCGCCTACGGACAGGGTTTGCAGCCCCAGCATTTT. The encoded protein is CASSAYGQGLQPQHF.

This chain uses TRBV10-2 with TRBJ1-1; D might be TRBD1 (5 bases). Germline V gene sequence: CDR1 WSHSY, CDR2 SAAADI. The CDR3 loop spans 15 amino acids. The germline V and J ends were trimmed by 5 bases and 3 bases, with 16 bases remaining between them. CDR3 in amino acids: CASSNRNRWDTEAFF. The CDR3 nucleotides are TGCGCCAGCAGTAATAGGAACAGGTGGGACACTGAAGCTTTCTTT.

This clonotype was recorded at least ten times. This chain connects TRBV2 to TRBJ2-3; D is possibly TRBD1 or TRBD2 (5 bases each). V gave up 8 bases and J gave up 5 bases, with 14 bases separating them. The CDR3 length is 13 residues. CDR1 and CDR2 from the germline V gene are SNHLY and FYNNEI. The DNA for the CDR3 is TGTGCCAGCCGGGACGCGGCGGGAGATACGCAGTATTTT. Its translation is CASRDAAGDTQYF. Using reference TRBV2 and TRBJ2-3 for the parts outside the CDR3, the full variable domain is EPEVTQTPSHQVTQMGQEVILRCVPISNHLYFYWYRQILGQKVEFLVSFYNNEISEKSEIFDDQFSVERPDGSNFTLKIRSTKLEDSAMYFCASRDAAGDTQYFGPGTRLTVL.

This clonotype was seen ten or more times. The chain recombines TRBV25-1 with TRBJ2-7; D not resolved. There are 14 residues in the CDR3. The V gene's germline CDR1 is MGHDK and CDR2 SYGVNS. Deletions cut 1 base from V and 0 bases from J, with 7 bases between. The CDR3 loop is CASSESGRSYEQYF. The CDR3 nucleotides are TGTGCCAGCAGTGAATCGGGCCGCTCCTACGAGCAGTACTTC.

This clonotype was observed many times. The rearrangement joins TRBV5-1 to TRBJ1-1; D unclear. The germline V gene has CDR1 SGHRS and CDR2 YFSETQ. Trimming left V 0 bases short and J 7 bases short, with 10 bases between. This CDR3 contains 13 residues. The CDR3 sequence is CASSLVPGLEAFF. Written as DNA, the CDR3 is TGCGCCAGCAGCTTGGTGCCAGGCCTTGAAGCTTTCTTT.